The T cell receptor (beta chain) under discussion was sequenced for a study of shared clonotypes between healthy human individuals. Study-level information: Aged between 18 and 49, the donors were a couple of women and three men. There were three CD4 naive, three CD4 memory, two CD8 naive and one CD8 memory plates per donor. Findings and caveats of the study: Sequencing depth was predicted to influence how clonotypes are shared among donors.

To note about this clone: Its specificity is unknown. Other DNA sequences in this specimen translate into the identical CDR3.

Produced via immunoSEQ multiplex PCR; TCRdb's table is partial and in-frame only. Of millions of clones listed, around 95% were seen once; the top ten hold more than 0.1%. Sequences were obtained from naive CD4+ T cells sorted from blood. Subset of the sample: CD45RA+ positively selected. The TCR comes from a man between 18 and 35 years old in good health.

The CDR3 loop reads CASSLGQGGETQYF. The CDR3 bases are TGCGCCAGCAGCTTGGGTCAGGGAGGAGAGACCCAGTACTTC. The chain combines TRBV5-1 with TRBJ2-5, with D maybe TRBD2 (6 bases). CDR3 size: 14 residues. V was pared by 0 bases and J by 4 bases, with 10 bases between. Germline V lookup: CDR1 SGHRS, CDR2 YFSETQ.